This entry lists 14 T cell receptor beta chains sequenced from one sample in a study of cytomegalovirus exposure and HLA in healthy donors. PCR used 60 Vbeta primers and 13 Jbeta primers. TCRdb keeps only in-frame clones here, not all; method: immunoSEQ multiplex PCR. Among 100,000 to 150,000 clones listed, around 80% were seen once. Specimen: PBMCs. These receptors all stem from a woman in her 30s in good health and CMV-seronegative.

The chain carries TRBV4-2 and TRBJ2-2; D gene unclear. Deletions cut 1 base from V and 6 bases from J, with 6 bases between. CDR3 length equals 13 residues. From germline, CDR1 is LGHNA and CDR2 YNFKEQ. The CDR3 DNA reads TGTGCCAGCAGCCAAGGAGTGTCCGGGGAGCTGTTTTTT. Amino acid sequence: CASSQGVSGELFF.

This chain uses TRBV9 with TRBJ1-1, with D hard to call. CDR1 and CDR2 from the germline V gene are SGDLS and YYNGEE. The CDR3 runs 13 residues. Trimming pared 2 bases from V and 2 bases from J, leaving 7 bases between. CDR3 coding DNA: TGTGCCAGCAGCGTCTACAGTAACACTGAAGCTTTCTTT. Residues: CASSVYSNTEAFF.

The genes are TRBV25-1 and TRBJ1-2; the match to TRBD1 covers 7 bases. This CDR3 has 14 amino acids. Unmatched junction bases numbered 1, after V lost 3 bases and J lost 0 bases. Germline loops: CDR1 MGHDK, CDR2 SYGVNS. CDR3 loop: CASSDDRANYGYTF. For the CDR3, the DNA is TGTGCCAGCAGTGACGACAGGGCTAACTATGGCTACACCTTC.

The genes are TRBV10-1 and TRBJ2-1, with 10 bases that match TRBD2. The germline V gene encodes CDR1 WNHNN and CDR2 SYGVQD (reference sequence). This CDR3 contains 16 residues. Unmatched junction bases numbered 6, after V lost 0 bases and J lost 7 bases. The CDR3, as DNA: TGCGCCAGCAGTGAGTCGGGGGGACTAGCGAATAATGAGCAGTTCTTC. Residues: CASSESGGLANNEQFF.

This chain uses TRBV7-2 with TRBJ1-5; D is ambiguous. V lost 5 bases and J lost 7, with 9 bases in between. Germline CDR1 is SGHTA and CDR2 is FQGNSA. This CDR3 has 12 amino acids. This CDR3 is CASSPAGQPQHF. The CDR3 nucleotides read TGTGCCAGCAGCCCCGCTGGCCAGCCCCAGCATTTT.

The chain is built from TRBV7-9 and TRBJ1-4; D is undetermined. V lost 8 bases to trimming and J lost 8 bases, with 12 bases between them. This CDR3 has 12 amino acids. The germline V gene encodes CDR1 SEHNR and CDR2 FQNEAQ (reference sequence). The chain's CDR3 is CASLGENEKLFF. CDR3 in DNA: TGTGCCAGCCTCGGGGAAAACGAAAAACTGTTTTTT.

This sequence joins TRBV5-1 and TRBJ2-2; the match to TRBD2 covers 9 bases. This CDR3 comprises 16 residues. CDR1 SGHRS and CDR2 YFSETQ come from the germline V gene. With V trimmed by 0 bases and J by 5 bases, 5 bases remained unmatched. CDR3 sequence (DNA): TGCGCCAGCAGCTTGGGGCTAGCGGGACAAACCGGGGAGCTGTTTTTT. Residues: CASSLGLAGQTGELFF.

The chain joins TRBV19 to TRBJ1-6; a possible D gene is TRBD1 (5 bases). The germline V and J ends were trimmed by 2 bases and 6 bases, with 14 bases remaining between them. The germline V gene has CDR1 LNHDA and CDR2 SQIVND (reference sequence). This CDR3 spans 16 amino acids. CDR3 coding DNA: TGTGCCAGTAGTATACCCTCGGTCGGGGGTAATTCACCCCTCCACTTT. This sequence encodes CASSIPSVGGNSPLHF. Supplemented by reference TRBV19 and TRBJ1-6, the full variable domain reads DGGITQSPKYLFRKEGQNVTLSCEQNLNHDAMYWYRQDPGQGLRLIYYSQIVNDFQKGDIAEGYSVSREKKESFPLTVTSAQKNPTAFYLCASSIPSVGGNSPLHFGNGTRLTVT.

This chain joins TRBV6-5 and TRBJ1-2; 8 bases map to TRBD1. The CDR3 is 13 residues long. Trimming at V came to 6 bases and at J to 10 bases, leaving 10 bases not matched to a gene. Germline loops: CDR1 MNHEY, CDR2 SVGAGI. CDR3 nucleotides: TGTGCCAGCAGCCCGGGACAGGTCCCCTACTACACCTTC. Its translation is CASSPGQVPYYTF.

V gene TRBV11-3 combines with J gene TRBJ2-5; D is perhaps TRBD2 (6 bases). CDR3 length equals 14 residues. Germline V CDR1 and CDR2: SGHNT, YENEEA. Trimming left V 3 bases short and J 3 bases short, with 11 bases between. The CDR3 loop reads CASSFSGSEETQYF. CDR3 DNA sequence: TGTGCCAGCAGCTTTTCCGGGAGCGAAGAGACCCAGTACTTC.

The J gene is TRBJ1-5, the V gene TRBV7-8; no firm D call. Germline values: CDR1 SGHVS, CDR2 FQNEAQ. Trimming cost V 3 bases and J 0 bases, with 15 bases left between them. There are 17 residues in the CDR3. The CDR3 nucleotides are TGTGCCAGCAGCTTTGGCCTGAGCGGAGTTAGCAATCAGCCCCAGCATTTT. This encodes CASSFGLSGVSNQPQHF.

The genes are TRBV7-8 and TRBJ1-1; no clear D. The CDR3 is 13 residues long. The germline V gene encodes CDR1 SGHVS and CDR2 FQNEAQ. V was cut by 2 bases and J by 7 bases, with 11 bases left in between. In nucleotides, the CDR3 is TGTGCCAGCAGCTTAAACAGCCTGCTTGAAGCTTTCTTT. This translates into CASSLNSLLEAFF.

The CDR3 spells CASSLGTSGGARADTQYF. The DNA for the CDR3 is TGTGCCAGCAGCTTGGGGACTAGCGGGGGGGCCAGGGCAGATACGCAGTATTTT. The rearrangement joins TRBV5-4 to TRBJ2-3, with TRBD2 matching over 15 bases. Trimming at V came to 0 bases and at J to 4 bases, leaving 6 bases not matched to a gene. The CDR3 is 18 residues long. The germline CDR1 and CDR2 sequences are SGHNT and YYREEE (reference sequence).

The chain is built from TRBV21-1 and TRBJ2-1; TRBD2 is the table's D call, not checked against the DNA. TRBV21-1 counts as a pseudogene. The CDR3 sequence is 17 residues long. The CDR3 bases are TGTGCCAGCAGCAAAGGAGGTAGCGGGACTCCCCACAATGAGCAGTTCTTC. This gives the protein CASSKGGSGTPHNEQFF.